The sample holds many counts of the clone carrying this T cell receptor (beta chain). No antigen is known for it. The data were taken from a study of neurological immune-mediated disorders. 5'RACE employing 10-nucleotide random UMIs yielded the cDNA. TCRdb fed the 5' RACE reads into MiXCR, producing one record per CDR3 protein. The sample includes tens of thousands of distinct CDR3 sequences, 3.4% of them seen just once. The study, taken as a whole, reports: The greatest degree of TCR clonal expansion was observed in HTLV-1-associated myelopathy, with the lowest in multiple sclerosis, below that of healthy controls.

Germline V CDR1 and CDR2: SGHDT, YYEEEE. CDR3 length: 16 residues. V dropped 6 bases and J dropped 3 bases, with 22 bases sitting between them. J is TRBJ2-7 and V is TRBV5-6; D assignment may be TRBD1 or TRBD2 (5 bases each). The sequence derives from a man in his forties or fifties with multiple sclerosis. The sample taken for sequencing was PBMCs. CDR3 loop: CASTPSPGRSNYEQYF. The CDR3 DNA reads TGTGCCAGCACGCCTTCTCCGGGACGGAGTAACTACGAGCAGTACTTC.